Listed below are T cell receptor beta chains from one sample, sequenced in a study of T cell repertoires in cytomegalovirus infection. TCRdb re-called the reads through MiXCR, storing one row per CDR3 protein. The sample contains about 240,000 distinct CDR3 sequences, about 7% of which appear only once. The sequencing sample was made of PBMCs. The source is a human donor in good health (CMV status not recorded). Some clones in this sample may be carry-over from other donors' samples. The CDR3 runs from the conserved cysteine through the conserved F or W. Fields, in order: V gene, D gene, clone size, J gene, CDR3 protein. D genes are given only for firm matches. Clone sizes are given selectively: once, few, many, or a class where the clone is expanded.

TRBV7-2	NA	many	TRBJ2-7	CASSLMGGPYEQYF
TRBV2	TRBD2	many	TRBJ2-7	CASSGLAGASYEQYF
TRBV20-1	TRBD1	few	TRBJ2-7	CSASIPGQVYEQYF
TRBV20-1	TRBD2	many	TRBJ2-2	CSARVSGGTGELFF
TRBV19	TRBD1	many	TRBJ2-3	CASSTRGQVNTDTQYF
TRBV4-3	NA	many	TRBJ1-2	CASSQVQGINYGYTF
TRBV7-6	TRBD2	many	TRBJ2-3	CASSSRSGSTDTQYF
TRBV19	NA	many	TRBJ2-2	CASSTRSGATGELFF
TRBV12-3/TRBV12-4	NA	many	TRBJ2-1	CASRYRESSYNEQFF
TRBV27	TRBD2	many	TRBJ2-1	CASSLSAGGFDEQFF
TRBV10-3	TRBD2	NA	TRBJ2-7	CATAPGGRYEQYF
TRBV6-2/TRBV6-3	NA	many	TRBJ2-7	CASSQDSYYSYEQYF
TRBV20-1	NA	many	TRBJ1-2	CSARALWGGGQEKLNYGYTF
TRBV11-2	NA	many	TRBJ1-2	CASSWGQNYGYTF
TRBV20-1	TRBD2	few	TRBJ2-5	CSASQLAGKETQYF
TRBV6-2/TRBV6-3	NA	many	TRBJ2-4	CASSLLETKNIQYF
TRBV7-2	NA	many	TRBJ2-3	CASSLEGRRDTQYF
TRBV7-2	NA	many	TRBJ2-3	CASSSVPRRFTDTQYF
TRBV30	NA	many	TRBJ1-1	CAWSGPIFEAFF
TRBV20-1	TRBD1	NA	TRBJ2-7	CSAIDGGTGLSYEQYF
TRBV28	TRBD1	many	TRBJ2-5	CASSSSRDRPQETQYF
TRBV29-1	NA	many	TRBJ1-1	CSVGKGTPGSEAFF
TRBV28	NA	many	TRBJ2-6	CASRLGGSGANVLTF
TRBV30	TRBD2	many	TRBJ2-3	CAWRLAGGGDTQYF
TRBV28	TRBD2	many	TRBJ2-3	CASSLETSGGVTDTQYF
TRBV4-3	NA	few	TRBJ2-1	CASSQEGTNYNEQFF
TRBV5-1	NA	many	TRBJ1-1	CASSLDPGPSGEAFF
TRBV4-3	NA	many	TRBJ1-5	CASSQDLNSDNQPQHF
TRBV6-5	NA	many	TRBJ2-2	CASSVWISGTGELFF
TRBV29-1	NA	few	TRBJ1-5	CSVQEYREGPQHF
TRBV20-1	NA	many	TRBJ1-1	CSARDRRGFNTEAFF
TRBV7-2	TRBD1	many	TRBJ1-6	CASSLIGDRTANSPLHF
TRBV7-3	NA	NA	TRBJ2-1	CASSLDGQTLKEQFF
TRBV6-1	NA	many	TRBJ1-1	CASSRSLDSNTEAFF
TRBV7-9	TRBD1	many	TRBJ2-5	CASSSGQGEGETQYF
TRBV6-8	TRBD2	many	TRBJ2-3	CATHGGELIYTQYF
TRBV29-1	NA	many	TRBJ1-1	CSAGPGNTEAFF
TRBV5-1	NA	many	TRBJ1-2	CASSDQDPLNYGYTF
TRBV15	NA	many	TRBJ2-5	CATSRDHPQETQYF
TRBV28	NA	many	TRBJ1-1	CASSVSTVSEAFF
TRBV12-3/TRBV12-4	TRBD1	many	TRBJ1-1	CASSRGQELGAFF
TRBV7-3	NA	many	TRBJ2-1	CASSLTTTQEQFF
TRBV19	NA	many	TRBJ2-7	CASAQGSSYEQYF
TRBV7-2	NA	few	TRBJ1-1	CASSLVDGERAFF
TRBV15	TRBD1	NA	TRBJ2-3	CATSKGTGGGTQYF